This T cell receptor (beta chain) was recovered during a study of shared clonotypes between healthy human individuals. Study context: The study used three CD4 naive, three CD4 memory, two CD8 naive and one CD8 memory plate per donor.

This CDR3 comprises 12 residues. V was trimmed by 5 bases and J by 10 bases, leaving 15 bases between them. Germline CDR1 reads SEHNR; CDR2 reads FQNEAQ (reference sequence). Data came from immunoSEQ multiplex PCR; TCRdb stores just in-frame clones and leaves some out. The table records a few million clones, approximately 95% of them present only once. The J gene is TRBJ2-7, the V gene TRBV7-9, with D tentatively TRBD1 (6 bases). Material for sequencing was naive CD4+ T cells from PBMCs. Subset reported: CD45RA+ positively selected. The origin of this receptor is a man between 18 and 29 years old in good health. Some clones in this sample may be carry-over from other donors' samples. In nucleotides, the CDR3 is TGTGCCAGCAGCATTACAGGGTCCGACCAGTACTTC. It encodes CASSITGSDQYF.